The clone carrying this T cell receptor beta chain showed up just a few times. Its antigen is not identified. One entry per CDR3 protein, called by TCRdb with MiXCR from the PCR reads. The table shows over 65,000 distinct CDR3 sequences, with around a quarter occurring only once. The source of the sample is a study of molecular identifiers for immune sequencing clone quantification. Study-level results: More than 97% of effector molecules, versus under 1% of naive-cell molecules, belonged to clones above 20 RNA copies.

CDR1 is LNHDA and CDR2 is SQIVND in the germline V gene (reference sequence). Trimming left V 0 bases short and J 7 bases short, with 9 bases between. The CDR3 extends over 13 amino acids. The source is a human donor in good health. Some libraries in this study had Jurkat cell RNA spiked in. The sequenced material came from naive CD8+ T cells from blood, with Jurkat cell RNA spiked in. The subset was: FACS-sorted CD8+CD4-CCR7+CD45RA+ naive T cells. This chain links TRBV19 with TRBJ1-1; D not resolved. The CDR3 nucleotides read TGTGCCAGTAGTATAGAGAGCCCCATTGAAGCTTTCTTT. Translation gives CASSIESPIEAFF.